This TCR beta chain derives from a study of shared clonotypes between healthy human individuals. Study information: Two women and a few men aged 18 to 49 made up the donors. Study observations and caveats: Specimens sampled were limited to blood, with tissue repertoires likely differing.

Approximately 100 million PBMCs per unsorted sample were used for genomic DNA. As regards this clone: The antigen is undetermined.

Profiling relied on immunoSEQ multiplex PCR, and the TCRdb table lists in-frame clones only, not all of them. The sample has about 100,000 clones; less than 50% are singletons. The CDR3 covers 17 residues. Germline-derived CDR1 and CDR2 are LGHNA and YNFKEQ. The receptor's source is a woman aged 40 to 50 in good health. Some clones in this sample may be carry-over from other donors' samples. The chain uses TRBV4-2 and TRBJ2-5, with TRBD2 as a possible D gene (5 bases). TRBJ2-7 matches the DNA end more closely, so the J call is doubtful. Sequencing input: PBMCs. The CDR3 sequence: CASSQDQSGKTTYEQYF. The CDR3 nucleotides read TGTGCCAGCAGCCAAGACCAATCGGGGAAAACCACCTACGAGCAGTACTTC.